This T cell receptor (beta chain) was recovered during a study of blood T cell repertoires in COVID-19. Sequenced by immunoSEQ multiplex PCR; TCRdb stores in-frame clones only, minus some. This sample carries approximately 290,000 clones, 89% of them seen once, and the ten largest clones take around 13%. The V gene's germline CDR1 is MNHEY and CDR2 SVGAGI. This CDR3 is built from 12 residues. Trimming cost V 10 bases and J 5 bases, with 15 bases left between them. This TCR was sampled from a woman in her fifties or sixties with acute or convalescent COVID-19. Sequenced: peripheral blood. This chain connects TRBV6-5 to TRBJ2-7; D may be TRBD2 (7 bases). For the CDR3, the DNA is TGTGCCACCCGGGGGGCTTTCGACGAGCAGTACTTC. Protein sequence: CATRGAFDEQYF.